This T cell receptor beta chain was documented in a study of blood T cell repertoires in COVID-19. This clone has only a few counts. Data came from immunoSEQ multiplex PCR; TCRdb stores just in-frame clones and leaves some out. The sample has under 350,000 clones, 80% to 90% seen once. Per germline, CDR1 LGHDT and CDR2 YNNKEL (reference sequence). This CDR3 contains 16 residues. Trimming left V 8 bases short and J 7 bases short, with 26 bases between. The sequenced sample consisted of PBMCs or T cells enriched from blood (not recorded which). The V gene is TRBV3-1 (or the pseudogene TRBV3-2), the J gene TRBJ1-2; no definite D call. This receptor was taken from a woman aged 35 to 49 with acute COVID-19. CDR3 nucleotide sequence: TGTGCCAGCTGCTTTAGCGGTGGAGCAACCCTACGTGGCTACACCTTC. This gives the protein CASCFSGGATLRGYTF.